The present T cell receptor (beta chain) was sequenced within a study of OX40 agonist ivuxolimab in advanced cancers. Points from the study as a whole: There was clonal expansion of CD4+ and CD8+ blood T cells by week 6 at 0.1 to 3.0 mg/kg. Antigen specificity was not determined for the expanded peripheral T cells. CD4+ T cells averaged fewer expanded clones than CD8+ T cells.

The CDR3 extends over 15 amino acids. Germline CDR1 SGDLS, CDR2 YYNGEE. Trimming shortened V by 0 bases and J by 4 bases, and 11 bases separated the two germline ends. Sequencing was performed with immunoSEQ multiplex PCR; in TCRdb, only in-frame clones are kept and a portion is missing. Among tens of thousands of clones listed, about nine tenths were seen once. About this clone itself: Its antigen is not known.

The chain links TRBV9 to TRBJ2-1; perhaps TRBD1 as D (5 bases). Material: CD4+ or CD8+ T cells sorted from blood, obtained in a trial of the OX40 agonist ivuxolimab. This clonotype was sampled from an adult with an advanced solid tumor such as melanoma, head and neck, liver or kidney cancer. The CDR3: CASSVAGYTYNEQFF. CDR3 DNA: TGTGCCAGCAGCGTAGCAGGGTATACTTACAATGAGCAGTTCTTC.